The TCR beta chain under discussion was sequenced for a study of T cells in Graves' hyperthyroidism and ophthalmopathy (dated 2019 in TCRdb). In terms of the full investigation: Peripheral blood was collected at initial diagnosis, before any treatment. Thyroid tissue and blood T-cell repertoires from roughly 6 Graves' hyperthyroidism patients were also compared in the study. Prospective prediction of ophthalmopathy was tested in an independent validation cohort consisting of some 18 hyperthyroidism patients and approximately 16 patients who later progressed to ophthalmopathy. Once sampling was done, hyperthyroidism patients were given methimazole at a starting dose of 30 mg daily, whereas ophthalmopathy patients were given high-dose intravenous methylprednisolone. The paper reports TCR Vbeta CDR3 sequencing of approximately 130 peripheral blood samples: around 41 ophthalmopathy, about 75 hyperthyroidism and approximately 17 progressor patients. TCR V-J signatures able to tell the groups apart were searched for in a discovery cohort of 100 patients, of whom approximately 40 had Graves' ophthalmopathy and around 56 had stable Graves' hyperthyroidism. The 85 to 100 discovery patients were divided at random into training and test sets in a 7:3 ratio.

Stable Graves' hyperthyroidism was defined as no progression to ophthalmopathy during 18 months of follow-up. The hyperthyroidism patients were between 18 and 65 years old and newly diagnosed, with a disease duration of less than 2 months. The study excluded patients with uncontrolled infections, other autoimmune diseases, pregnancy or lactation. Diagnoses relied on clinical symptoms, serum thyroxine and TRAb, thyroid ultrasound and orbital computed tomography. Ficoll-Paque density gradient centrifugation was used to isolate PBMCs from about 10 ml of fresh peripheral blood. Total RNA was extracted with Trizol reagent, and quality was checked on an Agilent 2100 Bioanalyzer. TCR beta CDR3 regions were amplified from RNA transcripts. A first-round RT-PCR of the TCR CDR3 used the HTBI primer set with the Qiagen OneStep RT-PCR kit. A second multiplex PCR round built the libraries, followed by size selection and purification. Libraries were sequenced paired-end with 100 bp reads on an Illumina HiSeq2000. On the study's bioinformatics: SOAPnuke was used to process the raw data, with reads discarded if the reads contained adapters or uncalled bases, had a mean Phred below 15, or lacked an exact constant-primer or identifier match. High-quality paired reads were merged using COPE v1.2.5, and each unique nucleotide sequence was defined as a clonotype. Clonotypes were aligned to IMGT TRBV, TRBD and TRBJ reference segments using MiTCR v1.1. The analysis included only V-J combinations with a frequency above 0.0001, which together covered roughly 99% of the repertoires. The TCS score was defined as the ratio of F50 (clonal expansion) to E x V (chaos), calculated using BLOSUM62-based TCRdist between CDR3 peptides within each V-J. Welch's t-statistics and random forest reduced 500 to 650 V-J features to roughly 13, which were used in a naive Bayes classifier (R e1071). Using fastp at Q25 and MiXCR, TCRdb reprocessed the public reads and kept productive beta chains. Each CDR3 protein appears once, grouped with its most common genes and DNA. The V and J calls and clone size come from TCRdb's table, not from the authors' own analysis. The sample profile shows about 480,000 distinct CDR3 sequences; over 13% of them were found once. Less than 20% of the sample comes from the top ten.

Ends trimmed: V by 3 bases, J by 8 bases; bases unmatched to a gene: 12. As encoded in the germline V gene (reference sequence), CDR1 is DFQATT while CDR2 is SNEGSKA. The CDR3, cysteine through phenylalanine, is 15 amino acids long. Only the CDR3 portion is preserved as DNA: 45 bases, with reading frame beginning at the first base. This clonotype was seen ten or more times. It has no known antigen specificity. The input lacks base qualities; no much larger clone sits a single base away. Results and caveats for the whole study, not just this receptor: In validation, progression to ophthalmopathy was predicted by the model with about 70% sensitivity and around 76% specificity, a median of about 6.8 months before onset. Most expanded thyroid clonotypes (frequency above 0.001) were also detected in blood, a finding suggesting that blood repertoires may reflect thyroid immune responses. No statistical method was used to set the sample size in advance, and investigators knew the group allocation. A 13 V-J signature model separated ophthalmopathy from stable hyperthyroidism, with about 88% sensitivity and about 81% specificity in cross-validation and 80%/75% in testing.

This chain is built from TRBV20-1 and TRBJ2-1; 8 central nucleotides agree with TRBD2. This clonotype was sampled from a young woman with Graves' hyperthyroidism. Source material: blood. The DNA sequence reads TGCAGTGCTAGTCGCGTTGGCGGGAGGCAGCATGAGCAGTTCTTC. It is translated as CSASRVGGRQHEQFF.